These 28 T cell receptor beta chains originate from one sample sequenced in a study of PD-1 blockade in classical Hodgkin lymphoma. Data came from immunoSEQ multiplex PCR; TCRdb stores just in-frame clones and leaves some out. The sample has approximately 10,000 clones, 70% to 90% seen once. No patient escaped relapse after autologous stem cell transplantation, and brentuximab vedotin exposure varied. The material sequenced was peripheral blood mononuclear cells (PBMCs), taken at baseline. These receptors came from a human donor with classical Hodgkin lymphoma.

The chain uses TRBV6-5 and TRBJ1-4; 8 bases fit TRBD1. The ends lost 1 base at V and 2 bases at J; junction bases unmatched: 0. The CDR3 runs 15 residues. Germline V gene lookup returns CDR1 MNHEY and CDR2 SVGAGI. The CDR3: CASSYWDRTNEKLFF. As DNA, the CDR3 is TGTGCCAGCAGTTACTGGGACAGGACTAATGAAAAACTGTTTTTT.

V and J are TRBV7-8 and TRBJ1-5; 10 bases are a match to TRBD1. The junction had 13 bases not matched to a gene; V was cut back by 3 bases and J by 8 bases. Germline assignment: CDR1 SGHVS and CDR2 FQNEAQ. This CDR3 has 17 amino acids. DNA of the CDR3: TGTGCCAGCAGCTTCAACCGGGACAGGGGCGGATTGGAGCCCCAGCATTTT. Translating gives CASSFNRDRGGLEPQHF. Full variable domain (remainder filled in from reference TRBV7-8 and TRBJ1-5): GAGVSQSPRYKVAKRGQDVALRCDPISGHVSLFWYQQALGQGPEFLTYFQNEAQLDKSGLPSDRFFAERPEGSVSTLKIQRTQQEDSAVYLCASSFNRDRGGLEPQHFGDGTRLSIL.

The chain recombines TRBV19 with TRBJ1-3; D is uncertain. V lost 3 bases and J lost 0, with 6 bases in between. Germline-derived CDR1 and CDR2 are LNHDA and SQIVND (reference sequence). The CDR3 extends over 14 amino acids. CDR3 sequence (DNA): TGTGCCAGTAGTATGAGGAACTCTGGAAACACCATATATTTT. This sequence encodes CASSMRNSGNTIYF.

The table lists this clone with a count of one. The genes are TRBV7-7 and TRBJ2-3, with D possibly TRBD2 on 7 matching bases. The V end was cut by 5 bases, the J end by 3 bases, with 15 bases between. Germline-derived CDR1 and CDR2 are SSHAT and FNYEAQ (reference sequence). The CDR3 is 15 residues long. DNA of the CDR3: TGTGCCAGCAGCGTCGGGGGGCCTAGGACAGATACGCAGTATTTT. Protein product: CASSVGGPRTDTQYF.

This clone turned up a few times. The chain employs TRBV7-3 and TRBJ2-4; D may be TRBD2 (6 bases). The CDR3 spans 14 residues. Trimming shortened V by 5 bases and J by 8 bases, and 16 bases separated the two germline ends. Germline CDR1 and CDR2: SGHTA and FQGTGA. For the CDR3, the DNA is TGTGCCAGCAGCGCCGGCCCGGGGGTTGACATTCAGTACTTC. Amino acid sequence: CASSAGPGVDIQYF.

The chain links TRBV11-3 to TRBJ2-3; 11 positions agree with TRBD1. The CDR3 covers 14 residues. Looked up from germline, CDR1 is SGHNT and CDR2 is YENEEA. V was clipped by 5 bases and J by 4 bases; unmatched bases: 2. For the CDR3, the DNA is TGTGCCAGCAGCGGGACAGGGGGATCAGATACGCAGTATTTT. It translates to CASSGTGGSDTQYF.

The chain couples TRBV6-5 to TRBJ2-5; TRBD1 agrees at 8 bases. J lost 4 bases, V lost 6 bases, and 7 bases had no gene match. This CDR3 is built from 14 residues. Per germline, CDR1 MNHEY and CDR2 SVGAGI. The CDR3 DNA sequence: TGTGCCAGCAGACCTCAGGGGGCAGCAGAGACCCAGTACTTC. It specifies CASRPQGAAETQYF.

The CDR3 sequence is CASSIFASGGLSYNEQFF. DNA of the CDR3: TGTGCCAGTAGTATTTTCGCTAGCGGGGGATTATCCTACAATGAGCAGTTCTTC. The J gene is TRBJ2-1, the V gene TRBV19; 10 nucleotides line up with TRBD2. Per germline, CDR1 LNHDA and CDR2 SQIVND (reference sequence). The CDR3 loop spans 18 amino acids. J lost 1 base, V lost 3 bases, and 9 bases had no gene match.

CDR3 sequence reads: CASSYVDTVVAWYF. In DNA form, the CDR3 reads TGTGCCAGCAGTTACGTTGACACGGTTGTGGCGTGGTACTTC. The chain uses TRBV6-5 and TRBJ2-7; no clear D. The CDR3 covers 14 residues. Germline assignment: CDR1 MNHEY and CDR2 SVGAGI. The ends were cut back, 2 bases at V and 12 bases at J, with 20 bases in the middle.

This clone was detected only a few times. CDR3 protein: CASSLRGRGVYEQYF. The CDR3 DNA reads as TGTGCCAGCAGTCTGAGGGGGCGCGGGGTTTACGAGCAGTACTTC. The chain joins TRBV27 to TRBJ2-7; D is perhaps TRBD1 (7 bases). The CDR3 is 15 residues long. V was pared by 5 bases and J by 4 bases, with 18 bases between. The germline V gene encodes CDR1 MNHEY and CDR2 SMNVEV (reference sequence).

The V and J genes are TRBV7-6 and TRBJ2-3; 8 bases agree with TRBD2. CDR1 is SGHVS, CDR2 FNYEAQ, per germline. J was trimmed by 4 bases and V by 4 bases; bases with no gene match: 10. The CDR3 spans 16 residues. CDR3 bases: TGTGCCAGCAGCTCGGGGTCCGGGGGGGCCGCAGATACGCAGTATTTT. Amino acid sequence: CASSSGSGGAADTQYF.

This chain joins TRBV11-2 and TRBJ2-1; the D is unclear. Germline V CDR1 and CDR2: SGHAT, FQNNGV. With 4 bases removed from V and 0 bases from J, the gap between germline ends came to 13 bases. This CDR3 is built from 16 residues. The CDR3, as DNA: TGTGCCAGCAGCTCACATGACGGTCACTCCTACAATGAGCAGTTCTTC. It yields the protein CASSSHDGHSYNEQFF.

This chain joins TRBV5-4 and TRBJ2-1; 11 positions agree with TRBD2. J gave up 7 bases and V 4 bases, and 22 bases lay outside the gene matches. Germline values: CDR1 SGHNT, CDR2 YYREEE (reference sequence). This CDR3 is built from 20 residues. This chain's CDR3 is CASSPHPPTSGRVVANEQFF. The CDR3 nucleotides are TGTGCCAGCAGCCCCCACCCACCTACTAGCGGGAGAGTGGTGGCGAATGAGCAGTTCTTC.

This clone was observed a handful of times. This chain joins TRBV10-2 and TRBJ2-2; TRBD1 or TRBD2 may be the D gene (5 bases each). Per germline, CDR1 WSHSY and CDR2 SAAADI. Trimming removed 5 bases at V and 6 bases at J, with 10 bases between. CDR3 length equals 13 residues. CDR3 bases: TGCGCCAGCAGTTTCAGGGACGCCGGGGAGCTGTTTTTT. This sequence encodes CASSFRDAGELFF.

This clone was observed a single time. The chain employs TRBV11-3 and TRBJ2-1; D remains unclear. The CDR3 spans 15 residues. The germline CDR1 and CDR2 sequences are SGHNT and YENEEA. V was clipped by 5 bases and J by 2 bases, with 13 bases between them. CDR3 DNA: TGTGCCAGCAGCGAAAACGGAAGGCCCTACAATGAGCAGTTCTTC. Protein product: CASSENGRPYNEQFF.

This clone was seen just once. The chain couples TRBV7-3 to TRBJ2-2; D ambiguous. Germline lookup yields CDR1 SGHTA and CDR2 FQGTGA. The CDR3 is made up of 12 amino acids. Deletions cut 3 bases from V and 7 bases from J, with 6 bases between. DNA for the CDR3: TGTGCCAGCAGCTTTGCCAACGGGGAGCTGTTTTTT. This translates into CASSFANGELFF.

The chain joins TRBV5-4 to TRBJ1-3, with D uncertain. The V and J ends lost 2 bases and 0 bases respectively, with 15 bases between them. This CDR3 spans 17 amino acids. Germline V gives CDR1 SGHNT, CDR2 YYREEE (reference sequence). The CDR3 nucleotides read TGTGCCAGCAGCTTCGATGGGCCGCTCAGCTCTGGAAACACCATATATTTT. Its protein product is CASSFDGPLSSGNTIYF. The full variable domain, with the rest looked up from reference TRBV5-4 and TRBJ1-3, is ETGVTQSPTHLIKTRGQQVTLRCSSQSGHNTVSWYQQALGQGPQFIFQYYREEENGRGNFPPRFSGLQFPNYSSELNVNALELDDSALYLCASSFDGPLSSGNTIYFGEGSWLTVV.

This clone was detected only a few times. The rearrangement links TRBV6-1 to TRBJ1-3, with D hard to call. This CDR3 has 14 residues. Germline assignment: CDR1 MNHNS and CDR2 SASEGT. V lost 6 bases to trimming and J lost 2 bases, with 11 bases between them. The CDR3 DNA is TGTGCCAGCAGACAGTCGATCGCTGGAAACACCATATATTTT. Protein: CASRQSIAGNTIYF.

The chain carries TRBV10-1 and TRBJ1-4; possibly TRBD1 for D (5 bases). Trimming shortened V by 6 bases and J by 4 bases, and 12 bases separated the two germline ends. This CDR3 contains 14 residues. Germline V gene data show CDR1 as WNHNN and CDR2 as SYGVQD (reference sequence). CDR3 DNA sequence: TGCGCCAGCAGCTGGGGGGGGTGTAATGAAAAACTGTTTTTT. This gives the protein CASSWGGCNEKLFF.

The chain recombines TRBV16 with TRBJ2-6; no definite D call. The V end lost 4 bases, the J end lost 4 bases, and 11 bases lay between the germline ends. The V gene's germline CDR1 is KGHSY and CDR2 FQNENV. The CDR3 contains 15 residues. CDR3 region: CASSPSGLGANVLTF. CDR3 DNA: TGTGCCAGCAGCCCATCTGGGTTGGGGGCCAACGTCCTGACTTTC. Full variable domain (remainder filled in from reference TRBV16 and TRBJ2-6): GEEVAQTPKHLVRGEGQKAKLYCAPIKGHSYVFWYQQVLKNEFKFLISFQNENVFDETGMPKERFSAKCLPNSPCSLEIQATKLEDSAVYFCASSPSGLGANVLTFGAGSRLTVL.

This chain joins TRBV4-2 and TRBJ1-5, with 10 bases that match TRBD1. The germline CDR1 and CDR2 sequences are LGHNA and YNFKEQ. The V gene end was trimmed by 2 bases and the J gene end by 1 base; junction bases not matched to a gene: 2. The CDR3 sequence is 16 residues long. This CDR3 reads CASSQSGQGSNQPQHF. CDR3 DNA sequence: TGTGCCAGCAGCCAATCGGGACAGGGGAGCAATCAGCCCCAGCATTTT.

This clone was counted a single time. The V call is TRBV10-3, the J call TRBJ2-7, with 12 positions matching TRBD2. Unmatched junction bases numbered 5, after V lost 7 bases and J lost 7 bases. The germline gives CDR1 ENHRY, CDR2 SYGVKD. The CDR3 runs 13 residues. The CDR3 nucleotides read TGTGCCATCACTAGCGGGGGGGCGAGGGAGCAGTACTTC. This sequence encodes CAITSGGAREQYF.

The V gene is TRBV5-1, the J gene TRBJ2-3, with a tentative D call TRBD1 (8 bases). The germline CDR1 and CDR2 sequences are SGHRS and YFSETQ. The germline V and J ends were trimmed by 3 bases and 1 base, with 15 bases remaining between them. The CDR3 length is 16 residues. CDR3 nucleotides: TGCGCCAGCAGCTCCTCCACAGGGGGGGGCACAGATACGCAGTATTTT. Translation: CASSSSTGGGTDTQYF. Variable domain in full (rest from reference TRBV5-1 and TRBJ2-3): KAGVTQTPRYLIKTRGQQVTLSCSPISGHRSVSWYQQTPGQGLQFLFEYFSETQRNKGNFPGRFSGRQFSNSRSEMNVSTLELGDSALYLCASSSSTGGGTDTQYFGPGTRLTVL.

This clone was counted between two and nine times. The chain combines TRBV6-1 with TRBJ2-6, with 8 positions matching TRBD1. Germline V gene data show CDR1 as MNHNS and CDR2 as SASEGT. The J segment lost 2 bases and the V segment lost 3 bases, leaving 12 bases of the junction unmatched. The CDR3 has 19 residues. For the CDR3, the DNA is TGTGCCAGCAGTGAGGGGACAGGCGCTTGGGATCCTGGGGCCAACGTCCTGACTTTC. Its translation is CASSEGTGAWDPGANVLTF.

This rearrangement joins TRBV6-5 to TRBJ1-2; 8 nucleotides align to TRBD1. With 6 bases clipped from V and 4 bases from J, the junction kept 1 base outside the gene matches. Germline lookup yields CDR1 MNHEY and CDR2 SVGAGI. The CDR3 covers 12 residues. The CDR3 DNA sequence: TGTGCCAGCAGGACAGGGGTCTATGGCTACACCTTC. Translating gives CASRTGVYGYTF.

The chain carries TRBV28 and TRBJ2-1, with D perhaps matching TRBD2 (5 bases). The CDR3 runs to 15 residues. Per the germline V gene, CDR1 is MDHEN and CDR2 is SYDVKM. Trimming took off 5 bases at V and 8 bases at J, with 19 bases between the two ends. The CDR3 DNA reads as TGTGCCAGCAGTCTCCTTCAGACAATCGGGGATGAGCAGTTCTTC. It yields the protein CASSLLQTIGDEQFF.

The gene calls are TRBV23-1 and TRBJ1-1, with D tentatively TRBD1 (6 bases). TRBV23-1 is an open reading frame whose function is uncertain. V gave up 4 bases and J gave up 1 base, with 13 bases separating them. The CDR3 has 15 residues. The CDR3 loop is CASSPPQGQNTEAFF. The CDR3 DNA follows: TGCGCCAGCAGTCCCCCCCAGGGGCAGAACACTGAAGCTTTCTTT.

The genes are TRBV5-8 and TRBJ1-5; D is ambiguous. The CDR3 spans 11 residues. V was clipped by 6 bases and J by 5 bases, with 6 bases between them. Per germline, CDR1 SGHTS and CDR2 YDEGEE. The CDR3 region is CASTSYQPQHF. DNA for the CDR3: TGTGCCAGCACTAGTTATCAGCCCCAGCATTTT.